Listed below are T cell receptor beta chains from one sample, sequenced in a study of blood T cell repertoires in COVID-19. TCRdb keeps only in-frame clones here, not all; method: immunoSEQ multiplex PCR. The sample consists of hundreds of thousands of clones, nearly 90% of them appearing once. Sequencing used PBMCs or T cells enriched from blood (not recorded which). The receptors here all came from a woman aged 40 to 50 with acute COVID-19. CDR3s include the opening cysteine and the closing phenylalanine or tryptophan. The D gene is left open where the match is weak. Clone size is not always given. Where it is, it says once, few, many or a class for expanded clones.

d_gene: -; v_gene: TRBV5-4; abundance: -; j_gene: TRBJ1-2; CDR3nt: TGTGCCAGCAGCCCAAGGAGAACAGGGTGGGATGGCTACACCTTC; CDR3aa: CASSPRRTGWDGYTF
d_gene: -; v_gene: TRBV3-1/TRBV3-2; abundance: -; j_gene: TRBJ2-6; CDR3nt: TGTGCCAGCAGCCTTAGGGGCTCTGGGGCCAACGTCCTGACTTTC; CDR3aa: CASSLRGSGANVLTF
d_gene: TRBD2; v_gene: TRBV11-2; abundance: -; j_gene: TRBJ2-5; CDR3nt: TGTGCCAGCAGCCGCGGACTAGCGGATCAACAGACCCAGTACTTC; CDR3aa: CASSRGLADQQTQYF
d_gene: -; v_gene: TRBV6-5; abundance: -; j_gene: TRBJ1-1; CDR3nt: TGTGCCAGCAGCTTCAGGAGGGACACTGAAGCTTTCTTT; CDR3aa: CASSFRRDTEAFF
d_gene: -; v_gene: TRBV3-1/TRBV3-2; abundance: -; j_gene: TRBJ1-3; CDR3nt: TGTGCCAGCAGCCCAGGGTCACCCGGAAACACCATATATTTT; CDR3aa: CASSPGSPGNTIYF
d_gene: -; v_gene: TRBV19; abundance: -; j_gene: TRBJ1-5; CDR3nt: TGTGCCAGTAACTCAGGGCCGGAGCAGCCCCAGCATTTT; CDR3aa: CASNSGPEQPQHF
d_gene: TRBD2; v_gene: TRBV3-1/TRBV3-2; abundance: -; j_gene: TRBJ2-3; CDR3nt: TGTGCCAGCAGCCGAGGACTAGCGGGGGTTACGCAGTATTTT; CDR3aa: CASSRGLAGVTQYF
d_gene: TRBD2; v_gene: TRBV12-3/TRBV12-4; abundance: -; j_gene: TRBJ2-3; CDR3nt: TGTGCCAGCAGCTCCATCGGGGGGGAGAGGGATTTT; CDR3aa: CASSSIGGERDF
d_gene: -; v_gene: TRBV25-1; abundance: -; j_gene: TRBJ1-4; CDR3nt: TGTGCCAGCAGTGTTCGGGTAGGAGGGGTAGAAGAAAAACTGTTTTTT; CDR3aa: CASSVRVGGVEEKLFF
d_gene: TRBD1; v_gene: TRBV2; abundance: -; j_gene: TRBJ1-1; CDR3nt: TGTGCCAGCAGCCGGGACAGGGGGAACACTGAAGCTTTCTTT; CDR3aa: CASSRDRGNTEAFF
d_gene: -; v_gene: TRBV7-7; abundance: -; j_gene: TRBJ1-1; CDR3nt: TGTGCCAGCAGCTTAGTTGAGGAGACTGAAGCTTTCTTT; CDR3aa: CASSLVEETEAFF
d_gene: TRBD1; v_gene: TRBV18; abundance: few; j_gene: TRBJ2-4; CDR3nt: TGTGCCAGCTCACCATCTAGGACAGGGGGGGACATTCAGTACTTC; CDR3aa: CASSPSRTGGDIQYF
d_gene: -; v_gene: TRBV6-5; abundance: -; j_gene: TRBJ1-1; CDR3nt: TGTGCCAGCAGTTACTCTCGGTCCAGGGATGACACTGAAGCTTTCTTT; CDR3aa: CASSYSRSRDDTEAFF
d_gene: -; v_gene: TRBV3-1/TRBV3-2; abundance: -; j_gene: TRBJ1-2; CDR3nt: TGTGCCAGCAGCCAAGGGGAGAGAAGCTACACCTTC; CDR3aa: CASSQGERSYTF
d_gene: -; v_gene: TRBV5-6; abundance: -; j_gene: TRBJ2-3; CDR3nt: TGTGCCAGCAGCTTGCGGGTAGGAGATACGCAGTATTTT; CDR3aa: CASSLRVGDTQYF
d_gene: TRBD2; v_gene: TRBV11-2; abundance: once; j_gene: TRBJ2-1; CDR3nt: TGTGCCAGCAGACCTACTAGCGGGGGGGCCAATGAGCAGTTCTTC; CDR3aa: CASRPTSGGANEQFF
d_gene: TRBD1; v_gene: TRBV3-1/TRBV3-2; abundance: -; j_gene: TRBJ2-7; CDR3nt: TGTGCCAGCAGCCAAGCTCAGACAGGGGACTACGAGCAGTACTTC; CDR3aa: CASSQAQTGDYEQYF
d_gene: TRBD1; v_gene: TRBV27; abundance: -; j_gene: TRBJ1-5; CDR3nt: TGTGCCAGCAGTTTCGAGGGGGCAGAGCCCCAGCATTTT; CDR3aa: CASSFEGAEPQHF
d_gene: -; v_gene: TRBV7-9; abundance: -; j_gene: TRBJ1-6; CDR3nt: TGTGCCAGCAGCTCCGAACAAAATTCACCCCTCCACTTT; CDR3aa: CASSSEQNSPLHF
d_gene: TRBD1; v_gene: TRBV12-3/TRBV12-4; abundance: -; j_gene: TRBJ1-1; CDR3nt: TGTGCCAGCAGTTTTTGGGACAGGGTCGCTTTCTTT; CDR3aa: CASSFWDRVAFF
d_gene: -; v_gene: TRBV6-5; abundance: -; j_gene: TRBJ1-1; CDR3nt: TGTGCCAGCAGAGACCTTTGGAGGGATCAGGGAGCTTTCTTT; CDR3aa: CASRDLWRDQGAFF
d_gene: -; v_gene: TRBV7-9; abundance: -; j_gene: TRBJ1-4; CDR3nt: TGTGCCAGCAGCAACGACGGGAATGAAAAACTGTTTTTT; CDR3aa: CASSNDGNEKLFF
d_gene: TRBD1; v_gene: TRBV12-5; abundance: -; j_gene: TRBJ2-7; CDR3nt: TGTGCTAGTGGTTTGGCCGGGACAGATTATTACGAGCAGTACTTC; CDR3aa: CASGLAGTDYYEQYF
d_gene: TRBD2; v_gene: TRBV15; abundance: -; j_gene: TRBJ2-3; CDR3nt: TGTGCCACCAGCAGTACACGGGGACTAGCAAGGGATACGCAGTATTTT; CDR3aa: CATSSTRGLARDTQYF
d_gene: TRBD1; v_gene: TRBV3-1/TRBV3-2; abundance: -; j_gene: TRBJ1-2; CDR3nt: TGTGCCAGCAGCCTCACAGGGGGCAGTGGCTACACCTTC; CDR3aa: CASSLTGGSGYTF
d_gene: -; v_gene: TRBV19; abundance: -; j_gene: TRBJ2-6; CDR3nt: TGTGCCAGTAGTATTGGAAGGAGATCTGGGGCCAACGTCCTGACTTTC; CDR3aa: CASSIGRRSGANVLTF
d_gene: TRBD2; v_gene: TRBV2; abundance: -; j_gene: TRBJ2-3; CDR3nt: TGTGCCAGCAAAGGGACTAGCGGGCCCCTGACGCAGTATTTT; CDR3aa: CASKGTSGPLTQYF
d_gene: -; v_gene: TRBV15; abundance: once; j_gene: TRBJ1-1; CDR3nt: TGTGCCACCAGCAGAGATGACACCATGAACACTGAAGCTTTCTTT; CDR3aa: CATSRDDTMNTEAFF
d_gene: TRBD2; v_gene: TRBV6-5; abundance: -; j_gene: TRBJ2-2; CDR3nt: TGTGCCAGCAAAGTCGGGAGGACAACGACCGGGGAGCTGTTTTTT; CDR3aa: CASKVGRTTTGELFF
d_gene: TRBD1; v_gene: TRBV30; abundance: -; j_gene: TRBJ1-5; CDR3nt: TGTGCCTGGAGTCAACAGGGGGGTCAGCCCCAGCATTTT; CDR3aa: CAWSQQGGQPQHF
d_gene: -; v_gene: TRBV19; abundance: once; j_gene: TRBJ2-2; CDR3nt: TGTGCCAGTACCACTAGAGGTGACGGGGAGCTGTTTTTT; CDR3aa: CASTTRGDGELFF
d_gene: TRBD2; v_gene: TRBV10-3; abundance: -; j_gene: TRBJ2-7; CDR3nt: TGTGCCATCAGTGAGTCGATGGGACTAGATGGATACGAGCAGTACTTC; CDR3aa: CAISESMGLDGYEQYF
d_gene: -; v_gene: TRBV5-1; abundance: -; j_gene: TRBJ2-3; CDR3nt: TGCGCCAGCAGCTTGGGGTGGGGGCAAGCAGATACGCAGTATTTT; CDR3aa: CASSLGWGQADTQYF
d_gene: TRBD1; v_gene: TRBV18; abundance: -; j_gene: TRBJ1-3; CDR3nt: TGTGCCAGCTCGCGTGACTTGACAGGGAGGTCTGGAAACACCATATATTTT; CDR3aa: CASSRDLTGRSGNTIYF
d_gene: -; v_gene: TRBV7-9; abundance: -; j_gene: TRBJ2-1; CDR3nt: TGTGCCAGCAGCTCACCGAGGGCGGGTGACAATGAGCAGTTCTTC; CDR3aa: CASSSPRAGDNEQFF
d_gene: -; v_gene: TRBV14; abundance: once; j_gene: TRBJ2-7; CDR3nt: TGTGCCAGCAGCCAAGTGGAGGTTGGGTCGCAGTACTTC; CDR3aa: CASSQVEVGSQYF
d_gene: -; v_gene: TRBV18; abundance: few; j_gene: TRBJ1-2; CDR3nt: TGTGCCAGCTCACCTCGGCAGGATGGCTACACCTTC; CDR3aa: CASSPRQDGYTF
d_gene: -; v_gene: TRBV7-9; abundance: -; j_gene: TRBJ2-1; CDR3nt: TGTGCCAGCAGCGGGGCTGGTAGCGGCGTAGGTCAAGGCAATGAGCAGTTCTTC; CDR3aa: CASSGAGSGVGQGNEQFF
d_gene: -; v_gene: TRBV7-9; abundance: -; j_gene: TRBJ2-3; CDR3nt: TGTGCCAGCAGCTTAGCGCTTTCGCAGGGAACAGATACGCAGTATTTT; CDR3aa: CASSLALSQGTDTQYF
d_gene: TRBD1; v_gene: TRBV27; abundance: once; j_gene: TRBJ2-2; CDR3nt: TGTGCCAGCAGTCCCTCACAGGGGGCGACCACCGGGGAGCTGTTTTTT; CDR3aa: CASSPSQGATTGELFF
d_gene: TRBD1; v_gene: TRBV7-9; abundance: -; j_gene: TRBJ2-2; CDR3nt: TGTGCCAGCAGACCCGGGACAGGGTACACCGGGGAGCTGTTTTTT; CDR3aa: CASRPGTGYTGELFF
d_gene: TRBD1; v_gene: TRBV7-9; abundance: -; j_gene: TRBJ2-6; CDR3nt: TGTGCCAGCAGCAGGGACAGGGGGCTCAGGCTATCTGGGGCCAACGTCCTGACTTTC; CDR3aa: CASSRDRGLRLSGANVLTF
d_gene: -; v_gene: TRBV19; abundance: few; j_gene: TRBJ1-2; CDR3nt: TGTGCCAGTAGTAGGCTTACCGGGGGCTACACCTTC; CDR3aa: CASSRLTGGYTF
d_gene: TRBD1; v_gene: TRBV30; abundance: -; j_gene: TRBJ1-5; CDR3nt: TGTGCCTGGAGTGTAGGGACAGGGGGATTTATGGGCAATCAGCCCCAGCATTTT; CDR3aa: CAWSVGTGGFMGNQPQHF
d_gene: -; v_gene: TRBV4-2; abundance: -; j_gene: TRBJ1-2; CDR3nt: TGTGCCAGCAGCCAAGAATCTGGGAGGGCCCTATACACCTTC; CDR3aa: CASSQESGRALYTF
d_gene: TRBD1; v_gene: TRBV9; abundance: -; j_gene: TRBJ1-4; CDR3nt: TGTGCCAGCCAGGGCAGGACAGGTGGAAATGAAAAACTGTTTTTT; CDR3aa: CASQGRTGGNEKLFF
d_gene: TRBD1; v_gene: TRBV19; abundance: once; j_gene: TRBJ2-5; CDR3nt: TGTGCCAGTAGTATCGTCGGGACAGGGAGAGGGGGGTACCAAGAGACCCAGTACTTC; CDR3aa: CASSIVGTGRGGYQETQYF
d_gene: -; v_gene: TRBV30; abundance: once; j_gene: TRBJ1-6; CDR3nt: TGTGCCTGGAGTCTAGACTATAATTCACCCCTCCACTTT; CDR3aa: CAWSLDYNSPLHF
d_gene: -; v_gene: TRBV7-6; abundance: few; j_gene: TRBJ2-7; CDR3nt: TGTGCCAGCAGCTTAGGACACCTTTTGGAGCAGTACTTC; CDR3aa: CASSLGHLLEQYF
d_gene: TRBD2; v_gene: TRBV9; abundance: -; j_gene: TRBJ2-1; CDR3nt: TGTGCCAGCAGTGGCGGGGGGGCCAACAATGAGCAGTTCTTC; CDR3aa: CASSGGGANNEQFF
d_gene: -; v_gene: TRBV12-3/TRBV12-4; abundance: -; j_gene: TRBJ1-6; CDR3nt: TGTGCCAGCAGTTTTCAGGATACCCCCCTCCACTTT; CDR3aa: CASSFQDTPLHF
d_gene: TRBD2; v_gene: TRBV7-9; abundance: -; j_gene: TRBJ2-3; CDR3nt: TGTGCCAGCAGCTTTAGCGGGGGTCCAACAGATACGCAGTATTTT; CDR3aa: CASSFSGGPTDTQYF
d_gene: TRBD2; v_gene: TRBV5-1; abundance: -; j_gene: TRBJ2-5; CDR3nt: TGCGCCAGCAGCTTGGGTGGCCTAGCGGGGGAGACCCAGTACTTC; CDR3aa: CASSLGGLAGETQYF
d_gene: -; v_gene: TRBV18; abundance: -; j_gene: TRBJ2-5; CDR3nt: TGTGCCAGCTCACCACTTCGGGGGAGATCGCAAGAGACCCAGTACTTC; CDR3aa: CASSPLRGRSQETQYF
d_gene: TRBD1; v_gene: TRBV4-1; abundance: -; j_gene: TRBJ1-5; CDR3nt: TGCGCCAGCGCCTACAGGGGCGGTCAGCCCCAGCATTTT; CDR3aa: CASAYRGGQPQHF
d_gene: TRBD1; v_gene: TRBV4-1; abundance: once; j_gene: TRBJ2-7; CDR3nt: TGCGCCAGCAGCCAACCAGGGGGCCCCTACGAGCAGTACTTC; CDR3aa: CASSQPGGPYEQYF
d_gene: -; v_gene: TRBV24-1; abundance: -; j_gene: TRBJ1-2; CDR3nt: TGTGCCACCAGTGACCATGCCGGAAGTTTTAAAGGTACGGGGGGCTACACCTTC; CDR3aa: CATSDHAGSFKGTGGYTF
d_gene: TRBD2; v_gene: TRBV7-9; abundance: -; j_gene: TRBJ2-5; CDR3nt: TGTGCCAGCAGCGCGCTGACTAGCGGGGGGGCCTTTGAGACCCAGTACTTC; CDR3aa: CASSALTSGGAFETQYF
d_gene: -; v_gene: TRBV25-1; abundance: -; j_gene: TRBJ1-1; CDR3nt: TGTGCCAGCAGTGAGAACGACAGGCACACTGAAGCTTTCTTT; CDR3aa: CASSENDRHTEAFF